The sequence of this T cell receptor (beta chain) was determined in a study of T cell clonotyping in hematopoietic cell transplantation. TCRdb keeps only in-frame clones here, not all; method: immunoSEQ multiplex PCR. The repertoire holds 27,000 or so clones, with around 70% as singletons. Germline V CDR1 and CDR2: MNHNS, SASEGT. The CDR3 is made up of 15 amino acids. V dropped 4 bases and J dropped 4 bases, with 16 bases sitting between them. Time point described: recipient sample about 28 days before transplant, after cytoreduction. Sequencing used peripheral blood mononuclear cells, obtained before stem cell transplant. This receptor was identified in a man in his fifties or sixties with myelodysplastic syndrome. Some clones in this sample may be carry-over from other donors' samples. V gene TRBV6-1 combines with J gene TRBJ2-5, with D possibly being TRBD1 or TRBD2 (6 bases each). CDR3 bases: TGTGCCAGCAGTGGGCTGGGCAGGGGAGGAGAGACCCAGTACTTC. Residues: CASSGLGRGGETQYF.